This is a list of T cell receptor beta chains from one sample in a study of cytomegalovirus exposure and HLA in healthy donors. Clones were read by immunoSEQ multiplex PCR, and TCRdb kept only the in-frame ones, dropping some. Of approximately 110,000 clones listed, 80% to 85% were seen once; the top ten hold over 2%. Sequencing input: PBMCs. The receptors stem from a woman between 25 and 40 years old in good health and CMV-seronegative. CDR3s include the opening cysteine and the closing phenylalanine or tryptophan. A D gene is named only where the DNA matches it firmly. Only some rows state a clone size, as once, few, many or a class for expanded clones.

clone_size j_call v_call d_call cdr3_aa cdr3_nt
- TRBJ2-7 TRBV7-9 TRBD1 CASNFPGQTSYEQYF TGTGCCAGCAACTTTCCGGGACAGACCTCCTACGAGCAGTACTTC
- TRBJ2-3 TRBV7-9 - CASSLARTATDTQYF TGTGCCAGCAGCTTAGCTAGGACAGCCACAGATACGCAGTATTTT
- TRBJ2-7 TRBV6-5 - CASRQSPWSTYEQYF TGTGCCAGCAGACAATCCCCATGGAGTACCTACGAGCAGTACTTC
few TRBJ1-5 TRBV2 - CASSDRGYQPQHF TGTGCCAGCAGTGACAGGGGTTATCAGCCCCAGCATTTT
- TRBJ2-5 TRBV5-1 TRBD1 CASSSDRGGQETQYF TGCGCCAGCAGCTCCGACAGGGGAGGACAAGAGACCCAGTACTTC
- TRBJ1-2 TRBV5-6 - CASSSGGKDSGYTF TGTGCCAGCAGCTCGGGGGGCAAAGATTCCGGCTACACCTTC
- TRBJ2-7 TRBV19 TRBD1 CASSIRRGSHEQYF TGTGCCAGTAGTATACGCAGGGGGTCGCACGAGCAGTACTTC
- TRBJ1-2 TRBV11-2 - CASRGRDRLYGYTF TGTGCCAGCAGGGGGAGAGACCGCCTCTATGGCTACACCTTC
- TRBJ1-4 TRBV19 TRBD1 CASSTDRDRGGRLFF TGTGCCAGTAGTACGGACCGGGACAGGGGTGGTAGACTGTTTTTT
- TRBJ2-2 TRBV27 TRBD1 CASRGGQGFGELFF TGTGCCAGCAGGGGGGGACAGGGTTTCGGGGAGCTGTTTTTT
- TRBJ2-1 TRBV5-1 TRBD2 CASSATLAGVGNEQFF TGCGCCAGCAGCGCGACACTAGCGGGAGTGGGGAATGAGCAGTTCTTC
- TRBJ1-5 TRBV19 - CASSTSGYNQPQHF TGTGCCAGTAGTACCTCGGGGTACAATCAGCCCCAGCATTTT
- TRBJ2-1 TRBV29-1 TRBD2 CSVDTSGRNEQFF TGCAGCGTTGATACTAGCGGGAGGAATGAGCAGTTCTTC
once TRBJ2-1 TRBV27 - CATLTGDYNEQFF TGTGCCACCCTGACAGGAGACTACAATGAGCAGTTCTTC
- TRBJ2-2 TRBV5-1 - CASSSALNTGELFF TGCGCCAGCAGCTCCGCCCTAAACACCGGGGAGCTGTTTTTT
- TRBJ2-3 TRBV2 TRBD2 CASRLGTSGAADTQYF TGTGCCAGCAGGCTCGGGACTAGCGGGGCGGCAGATACGCAGTATTTT
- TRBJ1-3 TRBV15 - CATSRALGDSGNTIYF TGTGCCACCAGCAGAGCTCTCGGTGACTCTGGAAACACCATATATTTT
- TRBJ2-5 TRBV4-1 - CASSQVVSVETQYF TGCGCCAGCAGCCAAGTAGTCTCCGTGGAGACCCAGTACTTC
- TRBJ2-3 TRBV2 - CASSEASSGTDTQYF TGTGCCAGCAGTGAAGCGTCTAGCGGCACAGATACGCAGTATTTT
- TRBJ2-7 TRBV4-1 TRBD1 CASSQEVGTGTYEQYF TGCGCCAGCAGCCAAGAGGTTGGGACAGGGACCTACGAGCAGTACTTC
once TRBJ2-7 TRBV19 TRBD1 CASSISGQGTSEQYF TGTGCCAGTAGTATCTCGGGACAGGGGACCAGCGAGCAGTACTTC
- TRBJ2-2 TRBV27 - CASEVSRDTGELFF TGTGCCAGTGAGGTCTCGAGGGACACCGGGGAGCTGTTTTTT
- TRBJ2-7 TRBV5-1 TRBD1 CASPWGTGSYEQYF TGCGCCAGCCCATGGGGGACAGGGAGTTACGAGCAGTACTTC
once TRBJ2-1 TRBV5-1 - CASSWGLALSTRGYNEQFF TGCGCCAGCAGCTGGGGTCTAGCCCTCTCCACCCGGGGCTACAATGAGCAGTTCTTC
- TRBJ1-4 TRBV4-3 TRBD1 CASSRLWTGGEKLFF TGCGCCAGCAGCCGCTTATGGACAGGGGGTGAAAAACTGTTTTTT
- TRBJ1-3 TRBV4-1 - CASSQLFQGNTIYF TGCGCCAGCAGCCAGCTTTTTCAGGGAAACACCATATATTTT
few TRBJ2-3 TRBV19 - CASSMTGKADTQYF TGTGCCAGTAGTATGACGGGGAAAGCAGATACGCAGTATTTT
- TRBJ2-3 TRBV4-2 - CASSPLSGMDTQYF TGTGCCAGCAGCCCTTTATCAGGAATGGATACGCAGTATTTT
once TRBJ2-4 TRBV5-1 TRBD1 CASSPGQLLAKNIQYF TGCGCCAGCAGCCCGGGACAGCTTCTAGCCAAAAACATTCAGTACTTC
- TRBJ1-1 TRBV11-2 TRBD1 CASSFPQGTMNTEAFF TGTGCCAGCAGCTTCCCACAGGGGACAATGAACACTGAAGCTTTCTTT
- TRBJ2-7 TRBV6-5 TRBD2 CASSYSDSGSSYEQYF TGTGCCAGCAGTTACTCTGATAGCGGGAGCTCCTACGAGCAGTACTTC
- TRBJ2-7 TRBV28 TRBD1 CASSPPGQLRQYF TGTGCCAGCAGTCCCCCGGGACAGCTGCGGCAGTACTTC
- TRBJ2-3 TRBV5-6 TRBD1 CASSLRQGPTDTQYF TGTGCCAGCAGCTTGAGACAGGGGCCAACAGATACGCAGTATTTT
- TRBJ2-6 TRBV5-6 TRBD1 CASSDRALQSSGANVLTF TGTGCCAGCAGCGACAGGGCCCTACAAAGCTCTGGGGCCAACGTCCTGACTTTC
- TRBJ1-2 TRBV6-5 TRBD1 CASSYWQGANGYTF TGTGCCAGCAGTTACTGGCAGGGGGCTAATGGCTACACCTTC
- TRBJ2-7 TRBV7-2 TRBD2 CASSKAGGSYEQYF TGTGCCAGCAGCAAAGCGGGAGGAAGCTACGAGCAGTACTTC
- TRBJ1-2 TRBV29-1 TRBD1 CSVDRENYGYTF TGCAGCGTGGACAGGGAGAACTATGGCTACACCTTC
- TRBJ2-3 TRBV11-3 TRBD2 CASSQTSGRFADTQYF TGTGCCAGCAGCCAAACTAGCGGGAGGTTTGCAGATACGCAGTATTTT
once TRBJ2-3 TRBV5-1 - CASSLTDTQYF TGCGCCAGCAGCCTCACAGATACGCAGTATTTT
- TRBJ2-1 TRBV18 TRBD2 CASSPGTSGRRYNEQFF TGTGCCAGCTCACCCGGGACTAGCGGGAGGCGTTACAATGAGCAGTTCTTC
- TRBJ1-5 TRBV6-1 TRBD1 CASSGGQSNQPQHF TGTGCCAGCAGTGGGGGACAGAGCAATCAGCCCCAGCATTTT
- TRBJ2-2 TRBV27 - CASSSRNTGELFF TGTGCCAGCAGTTCCAGGAACACCGGGGAGCTGTTTTTT
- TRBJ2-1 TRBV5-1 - CASSLELAKTNEQFF TGCGCCAGCAGCTTGGAATTAGCGAAGACTAATGAGCAGTTCTTC
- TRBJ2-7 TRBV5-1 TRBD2 CASSLRLAGAYEQYF TGCGCCAGCAGCTTGAGGCTAGCGGGAGCCTACGAGCAGTACTTC
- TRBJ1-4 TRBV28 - CASRQQGSNEKLFF TGTGCCAGCCGACAACAGGGTTCTAATGAAAAACTGTTTTTT
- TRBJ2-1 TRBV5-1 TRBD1 CASSLGQGSHNEQFF TGCGCCAGCAGCTTGGGACAGGGTTCGCACAATGAGCAGTTCTTC
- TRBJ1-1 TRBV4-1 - CASSQLPGTRGEAFF TGCGCCAGCAGCCAACTCCCCGGGACAAGGGGAGAAGCTTTCTTT
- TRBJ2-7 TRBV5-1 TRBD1 CASSLTGQVAYEQYF TGCGCCAGCAGCTTGACGGGACAGGTTGCCTACGAGCAGTACTTC
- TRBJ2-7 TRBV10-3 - CAISESTGFGRGPPVQYF TGTGCCATCAGTGAGTCGACTGGGTTTGGCAGGGGACCCCCCGTGCAGTACTTC
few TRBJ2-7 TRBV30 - CAWSGDIFYEQYF TGTGCCTGGAGTGGGGACATTTTCTACGAGCAGTACTTC